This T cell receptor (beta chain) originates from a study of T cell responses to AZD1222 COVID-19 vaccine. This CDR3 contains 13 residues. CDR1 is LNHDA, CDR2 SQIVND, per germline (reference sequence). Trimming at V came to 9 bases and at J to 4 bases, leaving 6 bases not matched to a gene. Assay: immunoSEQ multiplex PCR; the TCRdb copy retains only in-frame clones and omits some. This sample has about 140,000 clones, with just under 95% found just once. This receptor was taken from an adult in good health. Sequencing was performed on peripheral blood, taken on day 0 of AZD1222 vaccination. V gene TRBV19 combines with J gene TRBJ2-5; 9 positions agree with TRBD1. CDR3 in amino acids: CASKQGAGETQYF. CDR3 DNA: TGTGCCAGCAAACAGGGGGCAGGAGAGACCCAGTACTTC.